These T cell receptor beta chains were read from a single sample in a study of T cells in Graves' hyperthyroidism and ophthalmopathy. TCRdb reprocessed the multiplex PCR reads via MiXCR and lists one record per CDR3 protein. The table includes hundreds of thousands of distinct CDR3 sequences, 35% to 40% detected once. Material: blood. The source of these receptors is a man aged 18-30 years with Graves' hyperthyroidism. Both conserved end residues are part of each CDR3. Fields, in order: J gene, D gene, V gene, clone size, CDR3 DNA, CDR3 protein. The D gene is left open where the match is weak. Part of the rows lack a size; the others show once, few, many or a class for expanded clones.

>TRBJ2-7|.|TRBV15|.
TGTGCCACCAGCAGAGATGAGGCGAGCTCCTACGAGCAGTACTTC
CATSRDEASSYEQYF
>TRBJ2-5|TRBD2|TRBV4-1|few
TGTGCCAGCAGCCAGAGCGGGAGCTTGGGAGAGACCCAGTACTTC
CASSQSGSLGETQYF
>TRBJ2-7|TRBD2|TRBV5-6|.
TGTGCCAGCAGCTTGACTAGCGGGGTGTGGGAGCAGTACTTC
CASSLTSGVWEQYF
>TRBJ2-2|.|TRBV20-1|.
TGCAGTGTATGGGGGAACACCGGGGAGCTGTTTTTT
CSVWGNTGELFF
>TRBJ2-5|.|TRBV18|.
TGTGCCAGCTCACATAAGGGGGGAGAAGAGACCCAGTACTTC
CASSHKGGEETQYF
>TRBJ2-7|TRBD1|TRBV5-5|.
TGTGCCAGCAGCTCAGGGACAGACTTCCCCTACGAGCAGTACTTC
CASSSGTDFPYEQYF
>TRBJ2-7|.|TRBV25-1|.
TGTGCCAGCAGTAATCCCGGCGGACTCTACGAGCAGTACTTC
CASSNPGGLYEQYF
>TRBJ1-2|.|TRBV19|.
TGTGCCAGTAGTTCCAGGGGAAAATATGGCTACACCTTC
CASSSRGKYGYTF
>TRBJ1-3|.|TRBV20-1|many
TGCAGTGCCACGACAGGCTCTGGAAACACCATATATTTT
CSATTGSGNTIYF
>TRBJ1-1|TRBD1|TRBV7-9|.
TGTGCCAGCAGCTCCCCCCAGGGGGCGAACACTGAAGCTTTCTTT
CASSSPQGANTEAFF
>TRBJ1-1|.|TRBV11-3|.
TGTGCCAGCAGTCCCGTTCCAGGAGGAGGGGACACTGAAGCTTTCTTT
CASSPVPGGGDTEAFF
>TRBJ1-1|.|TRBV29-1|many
TGCAGCGCGGACGGTCCCGCCACTGAAGCTTTCTTT
CSADGPATEAFF
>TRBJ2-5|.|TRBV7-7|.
TGTGCTAGCAGCCCACAGACGGGAAGTAGGGAGACCCAGTACTTC
CASSPQTGSRETQYF
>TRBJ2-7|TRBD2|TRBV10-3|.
TGTGCCATCAGTCGCGGGAGGGCCTACGAGCAGTACTTC
CAISRGRAYEQYF
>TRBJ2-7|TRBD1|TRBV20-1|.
TGCAGTGCTAGAACCGGGACAGTTTACGAGCAGTACTTC
CSARTGTVYEQYF
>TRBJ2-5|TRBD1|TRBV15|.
TGTGCCACCAGCAGAATAACAGGGGGTCAGGAGACCCAGTACTTC
CATSRITGGQETQYF
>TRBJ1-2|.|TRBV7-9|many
TGTGCCAGCAGCCTGACAGGAACCGGGGGCTATGGCTACACCTTC
CASSLTGTGGYGYTF
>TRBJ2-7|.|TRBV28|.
TGTGCCAGCAGTTTAGGACTGGTCGGCGGGCAGTACTTC
CASSLGLVGGQYF
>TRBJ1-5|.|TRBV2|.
TGTGCCACCCAGGACGGTATAGGTCAGCCCCAGCATTTT
CATQDGIGQPQHF
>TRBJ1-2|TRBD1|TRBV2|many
TGTGCCAGCAGCCTAGGACAGGGCGCCAACTATGGCTACACCTTC
CASSLGQGANYGYTF
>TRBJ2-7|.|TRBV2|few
TGTGCCAGCAGTGTAGCCAGGGATTACGAGCAGTACTTC
CASSVARDYEQYF
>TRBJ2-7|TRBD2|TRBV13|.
TGTGCCAGCAGCTCCCGACTAGCGGGGCCCTACGAGCAGTACTTC
CASSSRLAGPYEQYF
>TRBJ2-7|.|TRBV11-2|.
TGTGCCAGCAGCTTAGACAGGGTAGACCACGAGCAGTACTTC
CASSLDRVDHEQYF
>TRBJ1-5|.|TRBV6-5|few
TGTGCCAGCAGTTACTCGGCGGGGAATCAGCCCCAGCATTTT
CASSYSAGNQPQHF
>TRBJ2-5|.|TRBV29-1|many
TGCAGTTATTGTGAGGGGGAAGAGACCCAGTACTTC
CSYCEGEETQYF
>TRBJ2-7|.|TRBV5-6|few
TGTGCCAGCAGCTACCCGGCGCTGGATGTTGAGCAGTACTTC
CASSYPALDVEQYF
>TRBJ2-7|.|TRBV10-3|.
TGTGCCATCACCGACTACGAGCAGTACTTC
CAITDYEQYF
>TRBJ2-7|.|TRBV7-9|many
TGTGCCAGCAGCCATTCCCCCCCCCAGACCTACGAGCAGTACTTC
CASSHSPPQTYEQYF
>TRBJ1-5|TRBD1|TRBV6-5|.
TGTGCCAGCACCAATCACAGGGGACGCAATCAGCCCCAGCATTTT
CASTNHRGRNQPQHF
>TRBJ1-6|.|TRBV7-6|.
TGTGCCAGCAGCTTAGAGGCCCGAGACAACCCAGCTTTTGGTTCACCCCTCCACTTT
CASSLEARDNPAFGSPLHF
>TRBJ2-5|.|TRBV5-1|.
TGCGCCAGCAGCCCAGGGACGAAGCAGGAGACCCAGTACTTC
CASSPGTKQETQYF
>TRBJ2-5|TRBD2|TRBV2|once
TGTGCCAACAGGGGACTAGCGGAACAAGAGACCCAGTACTTC
CANRGLAEQETQYF
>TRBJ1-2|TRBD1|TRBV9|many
TGTGCCAGCACTCGGACAGGGGTGGACTATGGCTACACCTTC
CASTRTGVDYGYTF
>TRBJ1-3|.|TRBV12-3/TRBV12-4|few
TGTGCCAGCAGTTTGAGGTTGTTGAGGGTCTATGGAAACACCATATATTTT
CASSLRLLRVYGNTIYF
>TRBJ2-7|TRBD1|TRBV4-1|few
TGCGCCAGCAGCCAGGCAACAGGGGGCCGATTTCCCTCCTACGAGCAGTACTTC
CASSQATGGRFPSYEQYF
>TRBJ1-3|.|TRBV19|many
TGTGCCAGTAACGGAGATGGAAACACCATATATTTT
CASNGDGNTIYF
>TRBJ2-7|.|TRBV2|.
TGTGCCAGCAGTACCCGGGACTTCCCCTACGAGCAGTACTTC
CASSTRDFPYEQYF
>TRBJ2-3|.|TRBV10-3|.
TGTGCCATCAGAGGTGATACGCAGTATTTT
CAIRGDTQYF
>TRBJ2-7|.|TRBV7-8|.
TGTGCCAGCAGCTGGAACTACGAGCAGTACTTC
CASSWNYEQYF
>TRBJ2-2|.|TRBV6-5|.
TGTGCCAGCAGTTACTCGTGGAACACCGGGGAGCTGTTTTTT
CASSYSWNTGELFF
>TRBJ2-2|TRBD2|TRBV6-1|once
TGTGCCAGCAGCCCCGTTGGCGGGGGGGCCCGAACCGGGGAGCTGTTTTTT
CASSPVGGGARTGELFF
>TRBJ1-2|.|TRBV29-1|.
.
CSVGQGATQF
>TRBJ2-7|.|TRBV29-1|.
TGCAGCGTTTTTCTTCTGGACGGCCTGGAAGAGCAGTACTTC
CSVFLLDGLEEQYF
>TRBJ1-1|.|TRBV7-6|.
TGTGCCAGCAGCTTACGGGTGGGTATCGCTGAAGCTTTCTTT
CASSLRVGIAEAFF
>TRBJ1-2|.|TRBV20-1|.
TGCAGTGCTAGAGACGTTGTAAACTATAGCTACACCTTC
CSARDVVNYSYTF
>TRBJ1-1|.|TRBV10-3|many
TGTGCCATCCGGGGAGACCTGAACACTGAAGCTTTCTTT
CAIRGDLNTEAFF
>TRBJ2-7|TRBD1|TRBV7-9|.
TGTGCCACCAGCAGACAGGGGGCCGACTACGAGCAGTACTTC
CATSRQGADYEQYF
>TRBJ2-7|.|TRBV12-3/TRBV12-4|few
TGTGCCAGCAGTTACTCGCTTGAGGACGAGCAGTACTTC
CASSYSLEDEQYF
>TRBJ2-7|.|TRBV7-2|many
TGTGCCAGCAGCCCTAGGGGTAGCGGATCCTACGAGCAGTACTTC
CASSPRGSGSYEQYF
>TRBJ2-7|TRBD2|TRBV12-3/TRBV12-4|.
TGTGCCAGCCGGGGAGGGGAAGGGGACGAGCAGTACTTC
CASRGGEGDEQYF
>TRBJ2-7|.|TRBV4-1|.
TGCGCCAGCAGCCCGTCGGTGAAGGGGGGATACGAGCAGTACTTC
CASSPSVKGGYEQYF
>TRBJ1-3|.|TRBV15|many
TGTGCCACCAGCAGTCCCGAGGGATTGATATATTTT
CATSSPEGLIYF
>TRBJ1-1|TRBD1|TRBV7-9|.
TGTGCCAGCAGCGCCCGGGACAGGGGGTCAGGGTTCACTGAAGCTTTCTTT
CASSARDRGSGFTEAFF
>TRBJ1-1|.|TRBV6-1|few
TGTGCCAGCAGTGAAGCCAGCAGTAACACTGAAGCTTTCTTT
CASSEASSNTEAFF
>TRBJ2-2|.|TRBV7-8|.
TGTGCCAGCAGGCAGACTCAGTCCACCGGGGAGCTGTTTTTT
CASRQTQSTGELFF
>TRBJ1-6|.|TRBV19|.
TGTGCCAGTAGTATAGACCCTCTCCACTTT
CASSIDPLHF
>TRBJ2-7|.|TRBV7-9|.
TGTGCCAGCAGCAACAAACCGATCGTCGAGCAGTACTTC
CASSNKPIVEQYF
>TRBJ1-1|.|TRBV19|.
TGTGCCAGTAGACGAGACAGAATACGTGAGAACACTGAAGCTTTCTTT
CASRRDRIRENTEAFF
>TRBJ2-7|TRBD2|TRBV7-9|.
TGTGCCAGCAGCGATAGCGGGTCAGGCCCCTACGAGCAGTACTTC
CASSDSGSGPYEQYF